This T cell receptor (beta chain) was identified in a study of blood T cell repertoires in COVID-19. Looking at the study overall: Sites across the United States, Italy and Spain contributed samples from acute and convalescent COVID-19. In each case, the material was cDNA or gDNA derived from T cells, B-cell-depleted T cells, or PBMCs.

Trimming cost V 3 bases and J 1 base; bases outside gene matches: 5. CDR3 size: 15 residues. The germline gives CDR1 MGHRA, CDR2 YSYEKL. In the study's own analysis: Nucleated cell number was recorded as an estimate derived from reference gene primer amplification. TCRdb keeps only in-frame clones here, not all; method: immunoSEQ multiplex PCR. V, J and clone size reflect that table, while D and trimming were determined from the DNA. The table lists tens of thousands of clones, 80% to 90% of them singletons. This receptor was identified in an older woman with acute or convalescent COVID-19. V usage is TRBV4-1 and J usage is TRBJ1-2; 7 bases match TRBD1. Sequenced: peripheral blood. The CDR3 reads CASSQETGNNYGYTF. The CDR3 bases are TGCGCCAGCAGCCAGGAGACAGGGAATAACTATGGCTACACCTTC.